This is a list of T cell receptor beta chains from one sample in a study of T cell responses to AZD1222 COVID-19 vaccine. The repertoire was sequenced with immunoSEQ multiplex PCR; TCRdb's copy has only in-frame clones and lacks some. The sample contains roughly 160,000 clones, 85% to 90% of which appear only once. The specimen was peripheral blood, collected on day 0 of AZD1222 vaccination. These receptors all come from an adult in good health. Both conserved end residues are part of each CDR3. A D gene is named only where the DNA matches it firmly. The listing skips clone size in some rows; elsewhere it reads once, few, many or a size class.

TRBJ2-7	-	-	TRBV4-1	TGCGCCAGCAGCCAAGTCGGCTACGAGCAGTACTTC	CASSQVGYEQYF
TRBJ1-4	-	-	TRBV18	TGTGCCAGCTCACCTCTTCGCCAAGAGGAACTGTTTTTT	CASSPLRQEELFF
TRBJ1-2	-	TRBD1	TRBV27	TGTGCCAGCAGTCTAGGACAGGAGCTTAACTATGGCTACACCTTC	CASSLGQELNYGYTF
TRBJ1-6	-	-	TRBV27	TGTGCCAGCAGTCTTAAACCCCCTGGGGCGGCCTCGTTGAATTCACCCCTCCACTTT	CASSLKPPGAASLNSPLHF
TRBJ2-7	few	-	TRBV28	TGTGCCAGCAGTACCGGGACACTCTACGAGCAGTACTTC	CASSTGTLYEQYF
TRBJ1-1	-	-	TRBV20-1	TGCAGTGCTAGTGCTGGGGGTAGCACTGAAGCTTTCTTT	CSASAGGSTEAFF
TRBJ1-5	few	TRBD1	TRBV9	TGTGCCAGCAGCCCAGGGGGAAGTAGCAATCAGCCCCAGCATTTT	CASSPGGSSNQPQHF
TRBJ1-1	-	TRBD1	TRBV19	TGTGCCAGTAGTCCGGGACAGGGGGCGACTGAAGCTTTCTTT	CASSPGQGATEAFF
TRBJ1-6	-	TRBD1	TRBV28	TGTGCCAGCAGACCCGGGACAGACCAATCACCCCTCCACTTT	CASRPGTDQSPLHF
TRBJ1-5	-	-	TRBV2	TGTGCCAGCAGTGAAGGGAGGGGCAATCAGCCCCAGCATTTT	CASSEGRGNQPQHF
TRBJ2-7	-	TRBD1	TRBV3-1/TRBV3-2	TGTGCCAGCAGCCAAGGGACAGGGGGCGTCTACGAGCAGTACTTC	CASSQGTGGVYEQYF
TRBJ2-1	once	TRBD1	TRBV10-3	TGTGCCATCAGTGGACAGGGGTCCTACAATGAGCAGTTCTTC	CAISGQGSYNEQFF
TRBJ1-5	-	-	TRBV15	TGTGCCACCCAAACAGGGATGCAGGGCAATCAGCCCCAGCATTTT	CATQTGMQGNQPQHF
TRBJ2-1	-	TRBD2	TRBV6-6	TGTGCCAGCAGTTCCACCGGGACTAGCGTTAATGATGAGCAGTTCTTC	CASSSTGTSVNDEQFF
TRBJ2-3	-	TRBD1	TRBV25-1	TGTGCCAGCAGTGAGAGACAGGGAACGGCAGATACGCAGTATTTT	CASSERQGTADTQYF
TRBJ1-2	-	TRBD1	TRBV18	TGTGCCAGCTCCCAGGACAGGACTAACTATGGCTACACCTTC	CASSQDRTNYGYTF
TRBJ1-5	-	TRBD1	TRBV5-4	TGTGCCAGCAGCGGGACAGGCAATGGTCAGCCCCAGCATTTT	CASSGTGNGQPQHF
TRBJ1-1	once	-	TRBV5-1	TGCGCCAGCAGCTTGGGCGGGACAAACCTTCACACTGAAGCTTTCTTT	CASSLGGTNLHTEAFF
TRBJ1-2	-	-	TRBV5-4	TGTGCCAGCAGCTCTAACTATGGCTACACCTTC	CASSSNYGYTF
TRBJ1-1	-	-	TRBV28	TGTGCCAGCACCCCATACCGGGAGTTGAACACTGAAGCTTTCTTT	CASTPYRELNTEAFF
TRBJ2-5	-	-	TRBV7-9	TGTGCCAGCAGCTTAGATTCCGGGGGGACCCAGTACTTC	CASSLDSGGTQYF
TRBJ2-1	-	TRBD2	TRBV4-3	TGCGCCAGCAGCCCTAGCCAATCGACTAGCGGCCCCTACAATGAGCAGTTCTTC	CASSPSQSTSGPYNEQFF
TRBJ2-3	-	TRBD2	TRBV4-3	TGCGCCAGCAGCCACACTAGCGGGGGCACAGATACGCAGTATTTT	CASSHTSGGTDTQYF
TRBJ1-6	-	TRBD1	TRBV7-3	TGTGCCAGCAGCCCGGGGACAGAGAATTCACCCCTCCACTTT	CASSPGTENSPLHF
TRBJ2-1	-	-	TRBV28	TGTGCCAGCAGTTCCTACAATGAGCAGTTCTTC	CASSSYNEQFF
TRBJ1-4	-	-	TRBV27	TGTGCCAGCGAAAGGAGGCAAGCGACTAATGAAAAACTGTTTTTT	CASERRQATNEKLFF
TRBJ1-2	-	-	TRBV18	TGTGCCAGCTCACCATCGGCAAGTAGGGGCTACACCTTC	CASSPSASRGYTF
TRBJ2-7	-	TRBD2	TRBV4-1	TGCGCCAGCAGCCAAGGGCTAGCGGGGGCCTACGAGCAGTACTTC	CASSQGLAGAYEQYF
TRBJ1-1	-	-	TRBV7-9	TGTGCCAGCACCCTCCGGAGGGGCGTAAACACTGAAGCTTTCTTT	CASTLRRGVNTEAFF
TRBJ1-5	-	-	TRBV28	TGTGCCAGCAGTTTAACGGGGAAGAATCAGCCCCAGCATTTT	CASSLTGKNQPQHF
TRBJ2-2	-	-	TRBV7-3	TGTGCCAGCAGCTTAACCCCCAAGGGGACCGGGGAGCTGTTTTTT	CASSLTPKGTGELFF
TRBJ2-2	-	-	TRBV9	TGTGCCACCACGGGGGAGAACACCGGGGAGCTGTTTTTT	CATTGENTGELFF
TRBJ1-2	-	-	TRBV6-5	TGTGCCAGCATCCCCCTTGGTATTAACTATGGCTACACCTTC	CASIPLGINYGYTF
TRBJ2-3	-	-	TRBV29-1	TGCAGCGTTCCCGACTACCCCCTAATGCGGGATACGCAGTATTTT	CSVPDYPLMRDTQYF
TRBJ2-3	-	-	TRBV5-4	TGTGCCAGCTACAGGGACACAGATACGCAGTATTTT	CASYRDTDTQYF
TRBJ2-3	-	TRBD1	TRBV5-1	TGCGCCAGCAGCTTGGGACAGGGGGCTTTAGATACGCAGTATTTT	CASSLGQGALDTQYF
TRBJ2-1	-	-	TRBV5-6	TGTGCCAGCAGCTTGAGCGGTTACAATGAGCAGTTCTTC	CASSLSGYNEQFF
TRBJ1-1	-	TRBD1	TRBV11-2	TGTGCCAGCAGCTTAGTAGGGGGGTCACAGGGGAGGGCTTTCTTT	CASSLVGGSQGRAFF
TRBJ2-7	-	-	TRBV3-1/TRBV3-2	TGTGCCAGCAGCCAAGACGGATGGGACGGGGCCTACGAGCAGTACTTC	CASSQDGWDGAYEQYF
TRBJ1-1	-	-	TRBV18	TGTGCCAGCTCAAACAGGGTAATAGGGAACACTGAAGCTTTCTTT	CASSNRVIGNTEAFF
TRBJ2-7	-	-	TRBV6-2/TRBV6-3	TGTGCCAGCAGTGGGCCGGACTCGGTAATATACGAGCAGTACTTC	CASSGPDSVIYEQYF
TRBJ1-2	-	TRBD1	TRBV12-3/TRBV12-4	TGTGCCAGCAGTCCACAGGGGAACTATGGCTACACCTTC	CASSPQGNYGYTF
TRBJ2-1	-	-	TRBV6-2/TRBV6-3	TGTGCCAGCAGTTACACTAGGAACAGGGAGGCGTTCTTC	CASSYTRNREAFF
TRBJ1-2	-	-	TRBV11-2	TGTGCCAGCAGTACACAACAGGGCAGATATGGCTACACCTTC	CASSTQQGRYGYTF
TRBJ1-5	once	-	TRBV6-5	TGTGCCAGCGGGAACTCACAGGGATTGGGTCAGCCCCAGCATTTT	CASGNSQGLGQPQHF
TRBJ1-5	-	-	TRBV5-4	TGTGCCAGCAGCTTGGCCGGGGGCAATCAGCCCCAGCATTTT	CASSLAGGNQPQHF
TRBJ1-1	-	-	TRBV7-2	TGTGCCAGCAGCACGTACGACTTGGGGGCTGAAGCTTTCTTT	CASSTYDLGAEAFF
TRBJ2-5	-	-	TRBV5-1	TGCGCCAGCAGCTTGGGGACGGAACAAGAGACCCAGTACTTC	CASSLGTEQETQYF
TRBJ1-4	-	-	TRBV5-1	TGCGCCAGCAGCCCCCAGACAGGTTATCGGGAAAAACTGTTTTTT	CASSPQTGYREKLFF
TRBJ1-1	-	TRBD1	TRBV3-1/TRBV3-2	TGTGCCAGCAGCAGACAGGGGTCCAGTTCCACTGAAGCTTTCTTT	CASSRQGSSSTEAFF
TRBJ2-2	-	-	TRBV6-9	TGTGCCAGCAGTTATTGGGGTCCCAGGGGATTCTCAGACACCGGGGAGCTGTTTTTT	CASSYWGPRGFSDTGELFF